This paragraph reports one TCR beta chain. Its specificity is not known. The J segment lost 5 bases and the V segment lost 5 bases, leaving 9 bases of the junction unmatched. Germline V CDR1 and CDR2: MGHRA, YSYEKL. This CDR3 region has 16 residues. The sample comes from a study of T cell repertoires in cytomegalovirus infection. Study context: In the study, CMV epitopes included recently identified HLA-C-restricted and well-studied HLA-B-restricted ones. TCR beta signatures that were public indicated CMV infection and matching HLA type.

Each CDR3 protein is one row after TCRdb ran MiXCR on the reads. The sample records 150,000 or so distinct CDR3 sequences, 25% to 35% being singletons. Study results and caveats: Totalled public TCR beta family frequency picked out people who carried CMV plus the relevant HLA. HLA-C-restricted TCR beta clonotypes specific for CMV led the ex vivo response.

The chain uses TRBV4-1 and TRBJ2-2; TRBD2 matches at 9 bases. This sequence was found in a human donor in good health (CMV status not recorded). Some clones in this sample may be carry-over from other donors' samples. The specimen was CD8+ T cells from cultured PBMCs, collected from culture after CMV antigen stimulation. Here the CDR3 DNA reads TGCGCCAGCAGCTTACTACCGGGACTAGCTACCGGGGAGCTGTTTTTT. As protein: CASSLLPGLATGELFF.